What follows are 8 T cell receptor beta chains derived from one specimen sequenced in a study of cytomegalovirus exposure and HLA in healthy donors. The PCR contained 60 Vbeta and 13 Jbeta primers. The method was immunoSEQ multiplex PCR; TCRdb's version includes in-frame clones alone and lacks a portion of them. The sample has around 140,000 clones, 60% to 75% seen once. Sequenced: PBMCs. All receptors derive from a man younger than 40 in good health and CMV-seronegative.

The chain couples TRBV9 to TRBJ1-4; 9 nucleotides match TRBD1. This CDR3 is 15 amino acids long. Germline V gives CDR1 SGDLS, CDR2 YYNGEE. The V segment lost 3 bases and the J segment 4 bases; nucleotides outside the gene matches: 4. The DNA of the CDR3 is TGTGCCAGCAGCGCGGGACAGGGAAATAATGAAAAACTGTTTTTT. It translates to CASSAGQGNNEKLFF.

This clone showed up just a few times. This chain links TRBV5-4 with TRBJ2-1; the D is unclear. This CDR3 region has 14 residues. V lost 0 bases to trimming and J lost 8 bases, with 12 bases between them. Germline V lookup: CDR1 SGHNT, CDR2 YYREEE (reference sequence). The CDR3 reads CASSLGGDRHEQFF. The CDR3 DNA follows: TGTGCCAGCAGCTTGGGAGGAGACCGACATGAGCAGTTCTTC.

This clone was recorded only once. CDR3 loop: CASTLTGKFGTEAFF. CDR3 DNA sequence: TGTGCCAGTACTCTCACAGGGAAGTTTGGCACTGAAGCTTTCTTT. V and J are TRBV19 and TRBJ1-1; a possible D gene is TRBD1 (6 bases). This CDR3 spans 15 amino acids. V was clipped by 7 bases and J by 4 bases, with 19 bases between them. The germline V gene encodes CDR1 LNHDA and CDR2 SQIVND (reference sequence). Combining the CDR3 with reference TRBV19 and TRBJ1-1 gives the whole variable domain DGGITQSPKYLFRKEGQNVTLSCEQNLNHDAMYWYRQDPGQGLRLIYYSQIVNDFQKGDIAEGYSVSREKKESFPLTVTSAQKNPTAFYLCASTLTGKFGTEAFFGQGTRLTVV.

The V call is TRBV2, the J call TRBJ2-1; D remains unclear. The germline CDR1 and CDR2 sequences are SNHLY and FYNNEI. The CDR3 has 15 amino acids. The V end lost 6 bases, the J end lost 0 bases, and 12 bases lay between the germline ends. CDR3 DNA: TGTGCCAGCAGGGGCCGGCCAGGCTCCTACAATGAGCAGTTCTTC. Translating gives CASRGRPGSYNEQFF.

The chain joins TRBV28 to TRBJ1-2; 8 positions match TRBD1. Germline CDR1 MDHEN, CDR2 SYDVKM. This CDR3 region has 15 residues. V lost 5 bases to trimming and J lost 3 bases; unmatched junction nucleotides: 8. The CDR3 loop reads CASSLRDRIYYGYTF. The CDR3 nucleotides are TGTGCCAGCAGTCTCCGGGACAGGATTTACTATGGCTACACCTTC.

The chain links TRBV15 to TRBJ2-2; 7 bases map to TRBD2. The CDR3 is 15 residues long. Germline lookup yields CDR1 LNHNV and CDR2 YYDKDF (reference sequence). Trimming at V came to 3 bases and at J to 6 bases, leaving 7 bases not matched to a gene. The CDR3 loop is CATSRPGLGPGELFF. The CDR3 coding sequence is TGTGCCACCAGCAGGCCAGGACTAGGACCCGGGGAGCTGTTTTTT.

CDR3 region: CASSTRQYTDTQYF. CDR3 DNA sequence: TGTGCCAGCAGCACCCGACAGTACACAGATACGCAGTATTTT. The J gene is TRBJ2-3, the V gene TRBV7-8, with TRBD1 as a possible D gene (5 bases). Germline V gene sequence: CDR1 SGHVS, CDR2 FQNEAQ. The CDR3 is 14 residues long. The V end lost 5 bases, the J end lost 2 bases, and 11 bases lay between the germline ends.

The CDR3 coding sequence is TGTGCCAGCAGCTCTAGGGGGCAGGGAAGGAACATTCAGTACTTC. Translating gives CASSSRGQGRNIQYF. The genes are TRBV11-2 and TRBJ2-4; 7 bases match TRBD1. J gave up 7 bases and V 4 bases, and 10 bases lay outside the gene matches. The CDR3 runs 15 residues. Germline assignment: CDR1 SGHAT and CDR2 FQNNGV. Together with reference TRBV11-2 and TRBJ2-4, the CDR3 gives the full variable domain: EAGVAQSPRYKIIEKRQSVAFWCNPISGHATLYWYQQILGQGPKLLIQFQNNGVVDDSQLPKDRFSAERLKGVDSTLKIQPAKLEDSAVYLCASSSRGQGRNIQYFGAGTRLSVL.